A single sample gave rise to the 8 T cell receptor beta chains below, sequenced in a study of blood T cell repertoires in COVID-19. Assay used: immunoSEQ multiplex PCR; TCRdb lists only in-frame clones, some missing. The data show around 260,000 clones, more than 85% seen once. The specimen was peripheral blood. These receptors were collected from a woman aged 60-75 years with COVID-19, enrolled during active disease.

V usage is TRBV18 and J usage is TRBJ1-1; D is undetermined. Germline V lookup: CDR1 KGHSH, CDR2 LQKENI. The V end lost 3 bases, the J end lost 1 base, and 9 bases lay between the germline ends. This CDR3 contains 14 residues. The CDR3 spells CASSPLQKNTEAFF. DNA of the CDR3: TGTGCCAGCTCACCCTTACAGAAGAACACTGAAGCTTTCTTT.

The V gene is TRBV5-1, the J gene TRBJ2-4, with D perhaps TRBD2 (6 bases). Germline V CDR1 and CDR2: SGHRS, YFSETQ. The CDR3 totals 16 residues. V lost 3 bases and J 1 base, leaving 14 bases between the germline ends. The CDR3 DNA sequence: TGCGCCAGCAGCTGGGGGGACTCGGCGGCCAAAAACATTCAGTACTTC. Translated, it gives CASSWGDSAAKNIQYF.

The chain employs TRBV5-4 and TRBJ2-7, with TRBD2 matching over 11 bases. The CDR3 sequence is 16 residues long. Germline loops: CDR1 SGHNT, CDR2 YYREEE (reference sequence). Trimming at V came to 2 bases and at J to 5 bases, leaving 9 bases not matched to a gene. CDR3 residues: CASSFPSGRSLDEQYF. CDR3 bases: TGTGCCAGCAGCTTCCCTAGCGGGAGGAGCCTGGACGAGCAGTACTTC.

This CDR3 reads CASSDTSGRAREQFF. The CDR3 DNA is TGTGCCAGTAGTGATACTAGCGGGAGGGCCAGGGAGCAGTTCTTC. The V gene is TRBV19, the J gene TRBJ2-1, with 13 bases matching TRBD2. Germline V gene sequence: CDR1 LNHDA, CDR2 SQIVND (reference sequence). V was clipped by 5 bases and J by 10 bases; unmatched bases: 8. The CDR3 totals 15 residues.

The DNA for the CDR3 is TGTGCCAGCAGCCAATTTCCAGGGACTAATGAAAAACTGTTTTTT. Protein: CASSQFPGTNEKLFF. The rearrangement links TRBV16 to TRBJ1-4; D might be TRBD1 (5 bases). V dropped 1 base and J dropped 2 bases, with 8 bases sitting between them. Germline V CDR1 and CDR2: KGHSY, FQNENV. The CDR3 consists of 15 residues.

The CDR3 reads CASSELALGGYGYTF. CDR3 sequence (DNA): TGTGCCAGCAGTGAATTGGCCTTAGGGGGCTATGGCTACACCTTC. The chain uses TRBV2 and TRBJ1-2; maybe TRBD1 (6 bases). The CDR3 extends over 15 amino acids. V dropped 2 bases and J dropped 4 bases, with 14 bases sitting between them. Looked up from germline, CDR1 is SNHLY and CDR2 is FYNNEI.

The chain is built from TRBV27 and TRBJ2-3, with 9 bases matching TRBD2. This CDR3 region has 17 residues. With 5 bases clipped from V and 1 base from J, the junction kept 10 bases outside the gene matches. Germline V gene sequence: CDR1 MNHEY, CDR2 SMNVEV (reference sequence). The CDR3 protein is CASSKKAGGLRTDTQYF. The CDR3 DNA sequence: TGTGCCAGCAGTAAGAAGGCGGGAGGGCTTCGCACAGATACGCAGTATTTT.

The chain joins TRBV18 to TRBJ2-7, with D possibly matching TRBD2 (5 bases). CDR3 length: 14 residues. Germline CDR1 KGHSH, CDR2 LQKENI. V lost 3 bases and J 2 bases, leaving 11 bases between the germline ends. CDR3 region: CASSPRGTTYEQYF. CDR3 sequence (DNA): TGTGCCAGCTCACCTCGGGGAACCACCTACGAGCAGTACTTC.